A single sample is the source of the 32 T cell receptor beta chains below, sequenced in a study of regulatory T cells in long-lasting Graves disease. Indicated time point: newly diagnosed GD, antithyroid drugs for less than 3 months. PBMC-derived RNA was used for the TCR library. Library construction for TCR beta used iRepertoire HTBI primers and Arm-PCR of CDR3 regions. TCRdb re-derived calls from the multiplex PCR reads in MiXCR, one entry per CDR3 protein. The sample has roughly 500,000 distinct CDR3 sequences; roughly 14% are singletons. The sample also formed part of further work on T cells in Graves' hyperthyroidism and ophthalmopathy.

The specimen comprised peripheral blood mononuclear cells (PBMCs), sampled at new diagnosis, from a patient treated with antithyroid drugs. The source is a man aged 25-45 years with Graves disease.

In its sample, this clonotype was seen a few times. The CDR3 DNA follows: TGTGCCATCAGGGACAGCCTATCTAGCAATCAGCCCCAGCATTTT. Protein sequence: CAIRDSLSSNQPQHF. The chain uses TRBV10-3 and TRBJ1-5; the D gene is possibly TRBD1 (6 bases). With 6 bases removed from V and 0 bases from J, the gap between germline ends came to 12 bases. Germline loops: CDR1 ENHRY, CDR2 SYGVKD. The CDR3 loop spans 15 amino acids.

There are many counts of this clonotype. J is TRBJ1-2 and V is TRBV29-1; 8 bases match TRBD1. The CDR3 has 15 residues. Germline V gene sequence: CDR1 SQVTM, CDR2 ANQGSEA. With V trimmed by 7 bases and J by 0 bases, 10 bases remained unmatched. In DNA form, the CDR3 reads TGCAGCGCCCAGGACAGGGTCCAAGCTAACTATGGCTACACCTTC. Protein sequence: CSAQDRVQANYGYTF.

This clonotype was seen many times. The chain links TRBV2 to TRBJ1-1; 7 bases map to TRBD1. The V gene end was trimmed by 7 bases and the J gene end by 5 bases; junction bases not matched to a gene: 1. Germline V CDR1 and CDR2: SNHLY, FYNNEI. CDR3 length: 11 residues. DNA of the CDR3: TGTGCCAGCACCAGGGGGACTGAAGCTTTCTTT. Translation: CASTRGTEAFF.

Comment on this clonotype: Being one base from a much bigger clone, this may be a read error. This chain connects TRBV4-1 to TRBJ1-1; D is uncertain. From germline, CDR1 is MGHRA and CDR2 YSYEKL. Trimming removed 0 bases at V and 1 base at J, with 6 bases between. The CDR3 has 14 residues. The CDR3 here is CASSQDVANTEAFF. CDR3 nucleotide sequence: TGCGCCAGCAGCCAAGATGTGGCGAACACTGAAGCTTTCTTT.

A single count supports this clonotype. The genes are TRBV11-3 and TRBJ2-6; no clear D. Trimming removed 5 bases at V and 4 bases at J, with 12 bases between. This CDR3 is built from 15 residues. CDR1 SGHNT and CDR2 YENEEA come from the germline V gene. The CDR3 is CASSPRVLGANVLTF. DNA for the CDR3: TGTGCCAGCAGCCCTAGGGTACTGGGGGCCAACGTCCTGACTTTC.

A few counts support this clonotype. The rearrangement uses TRBV30 and TRBJ2-2; a weak D match, TRBD1 (5 bases). Trimming shortened V by 4 bases and J by 5 bases, and 11 bases separated the two germline ends. The CDR3 runs to 13 residues. Per the germline V gene, CDR1 is GTSNPN and CDR2 is SVGIG (reference sequence). The CDR3 here is CAWNPDTTGELFF. In DNA, the CDR3 is TGTGCCTGGAATCCGGACACAACCGGGGAGCTGTTTTTT. Full variable domain (rest looked up from reference TRBV30 and TRBJ2-2): SQTIHQWPATLVQPVGSPLSLECTVEGTSNPNLYWYRQAAGRGLQLLFYSVGIGQISSEVPQNLSASRPQDRQFILSSKKLLLSDSGFYLCAWNPDTTGELFFGEGSRLTVL.

The sample holds many counts of this clonotype. The gene calls are TRBV7-2 and TRBJ2-3, with D tentatively TRBD2 (6 bases). Trimming pared 4 bases from V and 1 base from J, leaving 9 bases between. Germline assignment: CDR1 SGHTA and CDR2 FQGNSA. The CDR3 spans 14 residues. The CDR3 DNA follows: TGTGCCAGCAGCTCGGGACTTGGCACAGATACGCAGTATTTT. It encodes CASSSGLGTDTQYF.

About this clonotype: One end of the junction does not line up with germline, which may come from a read error. The V call is TRBV5-1, the J call TRBJ2-1; a weak D match, TRBD1 (5 bases). Germline CDR1 is SGHRS and CDR2 is YFSETQ. The CDR3 contains 14 residues. This chain's CDR3 is CSSSLEQVYNEQFF. DNA of the CDR3: TGCTCCAGCAGCTTGGAACAGGTATACAATGAGCAGTTCTTC.

This clonotype was recorded a few times. This chain links TRBV7-2 with TRBJ2-3; a weak D match, TRBD1 (5 bases). Trimming cost V 5 bases and J 0 bases, with 12 bases left between them. The CDR3 runs to 15 residues. Germline V gene data show CDR1 as SGHTA and CDR2 as FQGNSA. CDR3 in amino acids: CASSRDRASTDTQYF. CDR3 DNA: TGTGCCAGCAGCCGAGACAGAGCTAGCACAGATACGCAGTATTTT.

This clonotype has a count of ten or more. The chain links TRBV20-1 to TRBJ2-5; 8 bases are a match to TRBD2. The CDR3 is 14 residues long. Germline V gene data show CDR1 as DFQATT and CDR2 as SNEGSKA (reference sequence). J lost 2 bases, V lost 3 bases, and 5 bases had no gene match. CDR3 in DNA: TGCAGTGCTAGCCGCGGGAGGCCGCAAGAGACCCAGTACTTC. Amino acid sequence: CSASRGRPQETQYF.

The chain links TRBV25-1 to TRBJ2-1, with TRBD2 matching over 14 bases. The CDR3 runs 15 residues. CDR1 is MGHDK, CDR2 SYGVNS, per germline. J gave up 7 bases and V 4 bases, and 3 bases lay outside the gene matches. The CDR3 DNA reads TGTGCCAGCAGTGGGACTAGCGGGAGGCAGAATGAGCAGTTCTTC. Encoded protein: CASSGTSGRQNEQFF.

This clonotype was found many times. The chain joins TRBV2 to TRBJ1-4, with D uncertain. Trimming removed 4 bases at V and 11 bases at J, with 17 bases between. The CDR3 is made up of 14 amino acids. CDR1 and CDR2 from the germline V gene are SNHLY and FYNNEI. This CDR3 reads CASSVRPAEAKLFF. The CDR3 bases are TGTGCCAGCAGTGTCCGTCCAGCGGAGGCGAAACTGTTTTTT.

Many counts were recorded for this clonotype. V and J are TRBV20-1 and TRBJ2-7; possible D gene TRBD1, 6 bases. The CDR3 has 13 amino acids. Germline CDR1 is DFQATT and CDR2 is SNEGSKA (reference sequence). Trimming shortened V by 0 bases and J by 9 bases, and 15 bases separated the two germline ends. CDR3 coding DNA: TGCAGTGCTAGAGATCTCAGGGGTCCGGGGCAGTACTTC. Translated: CSARDLRGPGQYF.

This clonotype was counted a few times. The chain has TRBV19 and TRBJ1-5, with 11 bases identical to TRBD1. Germline V gene lookup returns CDR1 LNHDA and CDR2 SQIVND (reference sequence). The CDR3 runs to 14 residues. J gave up 3 bases and V 10 bases, and 5 bases lay outside the gene matches. CDR3 in DNA: TGTGCCACCGGGGGACAGGGGGACAATCAGCCCCAGCATTTT. Translated: CATGGQGDNQPQHF. Full variable domain (missing parts from reference TRBV19 and TRBJ1-5): DGGITQSPKYLFRKEGQNVTLSCEQNLNHDAMYWYRQDPGQGLRLIYYSQIVNDFQKGDIAEGYSVSREKKESFPLTVTSAQKNPTAFYLCATGGQGDNQPQHFGDGTRLSIL.

CDR3 coding DNA: TGTGCCAGTAGTATAGCCGAGTTCGATGAGCAGTTCTTC. It specifies CASSIAEFDEQFF. The V call is TRBV19, the J call TRBJ2-5, with D unresolved. The J call may be in error: the DNA end matches TRBJ2-1 better. CDR3 length: 13 residues. Germline V lookup: CDR1 LNHDA, CDR2 SQIVND (reference sequence).

This clonotype was counted a few times. The chain combines TRBV6-2 or TRBV6-3 with TRBJ2-3; 10 bases line up with TRBD2. V trimming: 8 bases; J trimming: 2 bases; junction bases outside the gene matches: 7. Germline loops: CDR1 MNHEY, CDR2 SVGEGT. This CDR3 has 15 residues. CDR3 residues: CASYVSGRITDTQYF. DNA of the CDR3: TGTGCCAGCTACGTTAGCGGGAGGATCACAGATACGCAGTATTTT.

This clonotype has more than one count but fewer than ten. This may be a read error, as it is one base from a much larger clone. The chain recombines TRBV27 with TRBJ2-1, with 8 bases matching TRBD2. Germline V gene sequence: CDR1 MNHEY, CDR2 SMNVEV (reference sequence). The length of the CDR3 is 15 residues. V lost 8 bases, J lost 7 bases, and 13 bases stayed unmatched. Written as DNA, the CDR3 is TGTGCCAGCGGTTCCCCGGGACTAGAGGTAAATGAGCAGTTCTTC. This codes for CASGSPGLEVNEQFF.

On this clonotype itself: This clone may be a read error of a much larger clone one base away. The chain employs TRBV24-1 and TRBJ1-2; tentative D call: TRBD1 (5 bases). CDR1 KGHDR and CDR2 SFDVKD come from the germline V gene. The CDR3 spans 12 residues. Trimming took off 3 bases at V and 7 bases at J, with 8 bases between the two ends. The CDR3 DNA follows: TGTGCCACCAGTGATAGGGGCTTTGGCTACACCTTC. Its translation: CATSDRGFGYTF.

This clonotype came up many times. This sequence joins TRBV27 and TRBJ2-1, with 15 positions matching TRBD2. The trim removed 4 bases at V and 6 bases at J, leaving 10 bases unmatched. The CDR3 sequence is 18 residues long. CDR1 and CDR2 from the germline V gene are MNHEY and SMNVEV (reference sequence). The CDR3 protein is CASSWGWGLAGGRNEQFF. Here the CDR3 DNA reads TGTGCCAGCAGTTGGGGTTGGGGACTAGCGGGGGGACGCAATGAGCAGTTCTTC.

This chain links TRBV19 with TRBJ2-7; D is perhaps TRBD2 (6 bases). Germline loops: CDR1 LNHDA, CDR2 SQIVND (reference sequence). This CDR3 has 16 residues. V dropped 2 bases and J dropped 3 bases, with 17 bases sitting between them. The CDR3 loop reads CASSIMYGSGNYEQYF. CDR3 DNA sequence: TGTGCCAGTAGTATAATGTACGGGAGCGGAAACTACGAGCAGTACTTC.

This clonotype was detected ten times or more. The chain uses TRBV7-8 and TRBJ2-3; the D call may be TRBD1 or TRBD2 (5 bases each). This CDR3 is 15 amino acids long. Trimming cost V 6 bases and J 0 bases, with 13 bases left between them. Germline assignment: CDR1 SGHVS and CDR2 FQNEAQ. The DNA for the CDR3 is TGTGCCAGCAGTTCGGGACGGACTAGCACAGATACGCAGTATTTT. Its translation is CASSSGRTSTDTQYF.

The table lists this clonotype with a few counts. This chain links TRBV6-5 with TRBJ2-2; D possibly corresponds to TRBD2 (6 bases). The CDR3 sequence is 15 residues long. Germline CDR1 is MNHEY and CDR2 is SVGAGI. V was cut by 4 bases and J by 4 bases, with 13 bases left in between. The CDR3 nucleotides read TGTGCCAGCAGTTCGGGCGGAGCGGGCACCGGGGAGCTGTTTTTT. Amino acids: CASSSGGAGTGELFF.

This clonotype was counted a few times. The rearrangement joins TRBV5-1 to TRBJ2-1; 8 nucleotides align to TRBD2. Looked up from germline, CDR1 is SGHRS and CDR2 is YFSETQ. The CDR3 sequence is 15 residues long. J gave up 7 bases and V 5 bases, and 11 bases lay outside the gene matches. The CDR3 region has the DNA TGCGCCAGCAGTTCGCTAACGGGAGGGATGAATGAGCAGTTCTTC. Its translation: CASSSLTGGMNEQFF.

This clonotype appeared many times. As DNA, the CDR3 is TGCGCCAGCAGCTGGGGGCCAAACTACGAGCAGTACTTC. Translated: CASSWGPNYEQYF. The chain employs TRBV5-1 and TRBJ2-7; the D gene is possibly TRBD1 (6 bases). Per germline, CDR1 SGHRS and CDR2 YFSETQ. The CDR3 consists of 13 residues. The V end was cut by 3 bases, the J end by 3 bases, with 10 bases between. The complete variable domain, with remaining parts taken from reference TRBV5-1 and TRBJ2-7, reads KAGVTQTPRYLIKTRGQQVTLSCSPISGHRSVSWYQQTPGQGLQFLFEYFSETQRNKGNFPGRFSGRQFSNSRSEMNVSTLELGDSALYLCASSWGPNYEQYFGPGTRLTVT.

The table lists this clonotype with a few counts. The chain employs TRBV20-1 and TRBJ1-1; 7 nucleotides agree with TRBD1. The CDR3 spans 12 residues. Looked up from germline, CDR1 is DFQATT and CDR2 is SNEGSKA (reference sequence). V was pared by 5 bases and J by 6 bases, with 6 bases of the junction left unmatched. CDR3 sequence reads: CSAGWTGAEAFF. CDR3 nucleotide sequence: TGCAGTGCTGGGTGGACAGGAGCTGAAGCTTTCTTT.

This clonotype was observed at least ten times. V is TRBV20-1 and J is TRBJ2-1, with 7 nucleotides matching TRBD1. The J segment lost 0 bases and the V segment lost 5 bases, leaving 10 bases of the junction unmatched. Germline values: CDR1 DFQATT, CDR2 SNEGSKA (reference sequence). This CDR3 has 16 amino acids. The DNA for the CDR3 is TGCAGTGCTGTCCGACCCGACAGGGTCTCCTACAATGAGCAGTTCTTC. As protein: CSAVRPDRVSYNEQFF.

This clonotype showed up many times. The chain employs TRBV20-1 and TRBJ1-2; no clear D. This CDR3 has 17 residues. V lost 4 bases, J lost 7 bases, and 28 bases lay in between. Germline V gene lookup returns CDR1 DFQATT and CDR2 SNEGSKA (reference sequence). The DNA of the CDR3 is TGCAGTGCTATCCTTCCGGCGGAGCAAGCTCTCACCAGTGGCTACACCTTC. Its protein is CSAILPAEQALTSGYTF.

This clonotype was found many times. V usage is TRBV10-3 and J usage is TRBJ2-3; maybe TRBD2 (6 bases). This CDR3 has 15 amino acids. Trimming took off 6 bases at V and 3 bases at J, with 16 bases between the two ends. Germline V gene data show CDR1 as ENHRY and CDR2 as SYGVKD. The CDR3 loop is CAIRSTSQGTDTQYF. The CDR3 coding sequence is TGTGCCATCAGGAGCACTAGCCAAGGGACAGATACGCAGTATTTT.

The chain links TRBV20-1 to TRBJ2-2; D might be TRBD2 (5 bases). Germline V gene data show CDR1 as DFQATT and CDR2 as SNEGSKA (reference sequence). This CDR3 region has 16 residues. V was shortened by 3 bases and J by 8 bases, with 22 bases between the two germline ends. The CDR3 here is CSASGLAPRDPGELFF. CDR3 coding DNA: TGCAGTGCTAGTGGGTTAGCGCCGAGGGATCCGGGGGAGCTGTTTTTT.

This clonotype was seen ten or more times. This chain uses TRBV28 with TRBJ2-7; D not certain. The germline gives CDR1 MDHEN, CDR2 SYDVKM. V lost 2 bases, J lost 4 bases, and 12 bases lay in between. This CDR3 is 14 amino acids long. DNA of the CDR3: TGTGCCAGCAGTTTACCAGAAAAGGAGTACGAGCAGTACTTC. Amino acids: CASSLPEKEYEQYF.

This clonotype was counted at least ten times. This rearrangement joins TRBV19 to TRBJ2-2, with 9 bases lining up with TRBD1. The germline gives CDR1 LNHDA, CDR2 SQIVND (reference sequence). The CDR3 is made up of 17 amino acids. Trimming removed 6 bases from V and 4 bases from J; junction bases left unmatched: 12. CDR3 amino acids: CASRLRQGGLATGELFF. The CDR3 DNA sequence: TGTGCCAGTAGACTCAGACAGGGGGGTTTGGCCACCGGGGAGCTGTTTTTT.

This clonotype was observed many times. In nucleotides, the CDR3 is TGTGCCAGCAGCGTAGGACAGGGCCAGCCCCAGCATTTT. Translating it yields CASSVGQGQPQHF. The V gene is TRBV9, the J gene TRBJ1-5; 7 bases map to TRBD1. The trim removed 0 bases at V and 7 bases at J, leaving 1 base unmatched. The CDR3 has 13 amino acids. Germline V gives CDR1 SGDLS, CDR2 YYNGEE.